This is a list of T cell receptor beta chains from one sample in a study of shared clonotypes between healthy human individuals. Measured with immunoSEQ multiplex PCR; TCRdb has only the in-frame clones, and not every one. The sample contains 2.5 million or so clones, around 94% of which appear only once. Source material: naive CD4+ T cells sorted from blood. Receptors were obtained from a man aged 18 to 30 in good health. The CDR3 runs from the conserved cysteine through the conserved F or W.

v_gene: TRBV10-3
j_gene: TRBJ1-6
CDR3aa: CAIKTGGNSPLHF

v_gene: TRBV5-1
j_gene: TRBJ1-2
CDR3aa: CASSLGGDYGYTF

v_gene: TRBV5-1
j_gene: TRBJ2-5
CDR3aa: CASSLGTSGGALETQYF

v_gene: TRBV18
j_gene: TRBJ2-3
CDR3aa: CASSPGTVTDTQYF

v_gene: TRBV18
j_gene: TRBJ2-1
CDR3aa: CASSPGRERNNEQFF

v_gene: TRBV21-1
j_gene: TRBJ2-7
CDR3aa: CASSKGKGDDIYEQYF

v_gene: TRBV10-3
j_gene: TRBJ2-2
CDR3aa: CAINAEAANTGELFF

v_gene: TRBV29-1
j_gene: TRBJ1-2
CDR3aa: CSVQTPGEYYGYTF

v_gene: TRBV29-1
j_gene: TRBJ2-1
CDR3aa: CSVLLGLAGLNEQFF

v_gene: TRBV2
j_gene: TRBJ1-3
CDR3aa: CASREGTGGNTIYF

v_gene: TRBV27
j_gene: TRBJ1-1
CDR3aa: CASSLLGDRVNTEAFF

v_gene: TRBV11-2
j_gene: TRBJ2-3
CDR3aa: CASSFGAANTDTQYF

v_gene: TRBV14
j_gene: TRBJ2-2
CDR3aa: CASSQVPRATGELFF

v_gene: TRBV18
j_gene: TRBJ2-5
CDR3aa: CASSPEGIQETQYF

v_gene: TRBV5-1
j_gene: TRBJ2-3
CDR3aa: CASSLVSQGPDTQYF

v_gene: TRBV30
j_gene: TRBJ2-7
CDR3aa: CAWRSGTYYEQYF

v_gene: TRBV6-6
j_gene: TRBJ2-7
CDR3aa: CASSSPGRGGLYEQYF

v_gene: TRBV19
j_gene: TRBJ2-1
CDR3aa: CASAGLAGGRDEQFF

v_gene: TRBV7-2
j_gene: TRBJ2-7
CDR3aa: CASSLVSGGGFYEQYF

v_gene: TRBV28
j_gene: TRBJ1-4
CDR3aa: CASNSVPPNEKLFF

v_gene: TRBV10-1
j_gene: TRBJ2-7
CDR3aa: CASSPWEGDPYEQYF

v_gene: TRBV2
j_gene: TRBJ1-6
CDR3aa: CASPGSQGLGSPLHF

v_gene: TRBV7-2
j_gene: TRBJ2-3
CDR3aa: CASSQSGLAGADTQYF

v_gene: TRBV10-3
j_gene: TRBJ2-7
CDR3aa: CAISDYPQGSAYEQYF

v_gene: TRBV19
j_gene: TRBJ2-6
CDR3aa: CASSRDSSGANVLTF

v_gene: TRBV10-1
j_gene: TRBJ1-5
CDR3aa: CASSEGPRTQPQHF

v_gene: TRBV30
j_gene: TRBJ2-7
CDR3aa: CAWSVGGQSYEQYF

v_gene: TRBV6-5
j_gene: TRBJ1-6
CDR3aa: CASRKTVTYNSPLHF

v_gene: TRBV30
j_gene: TRBJ2-2
CDR3aa: CAWGTSGRSTGELFF

v_gene: TRBV7-2
j_gene: TRBJ1-5
CDR3aa: CASSTPGQGNQPQHF

v_gene: TRBV30
j_gene: TRBJ1-3
CDR3aa: CAWRGLPGNTIYF

v_gene: TRBV4-1
j_gene: TRBJ2-7
CDR3aa: CASSQDLLYEQYF

v_gene: TRBV10-3
j_gene: TRBJ1-5
CDR3aa: CAISEGTGGNQPQHF

v_gene: TRBV7-9
j_gene: TRBJ2-7
CDR3aa: CASSHPGGGQYF

v_gene: TRBV4-1
j_gene: TRBJ1-2
CDR3aa: CASSRWTGGTGYTF

v_gene: TRBV5-4
j_gene: TRBJ1-3
CDR3aa: CASSRVEGNTIYF

v_gene: TRBV2
j_gene: TRBJ2-4
CDR3aa: CASSAGGDIQYF

v_gene: TRBV6-1
j_gene: TRBJ1-2
CDR3aa: CASVTGPGYGYTF

v_gene: TRBV2
j_gene: TRBJ1-2
CDR3aa: CASSEGGSGYTF